This T cell receptor (beta chain) was identified during a study of T cell changes during pregnancy in multiple sclerosis. Profiling relied on immunoSEQ multiplex PCR, and the TCRdb table lists in-frame clones only, not all of them. The top ten clones hold roughly 1.7% of a sample with over 50,000 clones, nearly 90% of them seen once. This CDR3 region has 13 residues. Trimming took off 4 bases at V and 5 bases at J, with 11 bases between the two ends. Germline V CDR1 and CDR2: SSHAT, FNYEAQ (reference sequence). This material consisted of peripheral blood, taken in the first trimester of pregnancy. The TCR comes from a female donor with multiple sclerosis, enrolled in a pregnancy study. The chain uses TRBV7-7 and TRBJ2-5; D perhaps matches TRBD2 (5 bases). The CDR3 protein is CASSSMTTETQYF. The CDR3 DNA reads TGTGCCAGCAGCTCTATGACTACCGAGACCCAGTACTTC.